This T cell receptor (beta chain) was captured in a study of T cell responses to AZD1222 COVID-19 vaccine. Regarding the study as a whole: No day 14 peak samples; only post-peak repertoires were characterized.

Data came from immunoSEQ multiplex PCR; TCRdb stores just in-frame clones and leaves some out. This table has some 95,000 clones, about 88% appearing once. To note about this clone: Its cognate antigen is unknown.

Looked up from germline, CDR1 is MRHNA and CDR2 is SNTAGT. The V end was cut by 9 bases, the J end by 2 bases, with 14 bases between. This CDR3 contains 14 residues. The sequence was collected from an adult in good health. This rearrangement joins TRBV6-4 to TRBJ2-1; D might be TRBD1 (5 bases). Sequencing used peripheral blood, obtained on day 0 of AZD1222 vaccination. CDR3 in amino acids: CARGDREAYNEQFF. The CDR3 bases are TGTGCCAGGGGTGACAGAGAAGCCTACAATGAGCAGTTCTTC.